Below, 27 T cell receptor beta chains from the same sample are listed, as sequenced in a study of blood T cell repertoires in COVID-19. The repertoire was sequenced with immunoSEQ multiplex PCR; TCRdb's copy has only in-frame clones and lacks some. The sample holds approximately 92,000 clones, more than 70% seen once. Input material: peripheral blood. The receptors were gathered from an older woman in a cohort sampled during active or convalescent COVID-19.

The chain recombines TRBV27 with TRBJ1-6, with D possibly TRBD1 on 5 matching bases. Per germline, CDR1 MNHEY and CDR2 SMNVEV (reference sequence). Trimming shortened V by 3 bases and J by 14 bases, and 23 bases separated the two germline ends. The CDR3 length is 16 residues. CDR3 nucleotide sequence: TGTGCCAGCAGTTTCACCCCTACAGCAGGGCCGTCGACCCTCCACTTT. It specifies CASSFTPTAGPSTLHF.

The chain has TRBV28 and TRBJ1-5, with 11 bases lining up with TRBD1. This CDR3 has 15 amino acids. J gave up 6 bases and V 3 bases, and 4 bases lay outside the gene matches. CDR1 and CDR2 (germline): MDHEN, SYDVKM. The DNA of the CDR3 is TGTGCCAGCAGTTTGGGGACAGGGGGGAGTCAGCCCCAGCATTTT. Its translation is CASSLGTGGSQPQHF.

The gene calls are TRBV13 and TRBJ2-1, with D tentatively TRBD1 (6 bases). The V gene's germline CDR1 is PRHDT and CDR2 FYEKMQ (reference sequence). V was trimmed by 7 bases and J by 9 bases, leaving 19 bases between them. The CDR3 totals 14 residues. Here the CDR3 DNA reads TGTGCCAGCACTTTCCGCTCCTCAGGGGTTGAGCAGTTCTTC. Translated: CASTFRSSGVEQFF.

The chain carries TRBV18 and TRBJ2-5; no clear D gene. The CDR3 totals 14 residues. The ends were cut back, 1 base at V and 3 bases at J, with 9 bases in the middle. The germline CDR1 and CDR2 sequences are KGHSH and LQKENI. The CDR3 spells CASSPRVQEETQYF. The CDR3 DNA sequence: TGTGCCAGCTCACCACGCGTCCAGGAAGAGACCCAGTACTTC.

This clone appeared a few times. This chain connects TRBV10-3 to TRBJ1-3; D remains ambiguous. Germline V lookup: CDR1 ENHRY, CDR2 SYGVKD. Trimming took off 6 bases at V and 0 bases at J, with 6 bases between the two ends. The CDR3 sequence is 13 residues long. CDR3 in DNA: TGTGCCATCAGCCTCCCCTCTGGAAACACCATATATTTT. Translation: CAISLPSGNTIYF.

The J gene is TRBJ2-5, the V gene TRBV10-1; 10 bases map to TRBD2. CDR1 WNHNN and CDR2 SYGVQD come from the germline V gene (reference sequence). This CDR3 comprises 16 residues. Losses at the gene ends were 5 bases for V and 2 bases for J; bases not matched to a gene: 8. The CDR3 nucleotides are TGCGCCAGCAGTTTTAGAGGACTAGCGGCTCAAGAGACCCAGTACTTC. It specifies CASSFRGLAAQETQYF.

The count of this clone is one. One junction end disagrees with the germline gene, perhaps due to a read error. The chain has TRBV28 and TRBJ1-2; a possible D gene is TRBD1 (6 bases). Germline CDR1 is MDHEN and CDR2 is SYDVKM. The CDR3 totals 13 residues. Here the CDR3 DNA reads TGTGCCCGCAGGCGAGGGGGGGGGTATGGCTACACCTTC. It translates to CARRRGGGYGYTF.

The chain has TRBV18 and TRBJ2-7; TRBD2 agrees at 11 bases. The V gene end was trimmed by 3 bases and the J gene end by 6 bases; junction bases not matched to a gene: 7. Germline assignment: CDR1 KGHSH and CDR2 LQKENI. This CDR3 has 15 amino acids. CDR3 sequence reads: CASSPPSGRRAEQYF. CDR3 bases: TGTGCCAGCTCACCTCCTAGCGGGAGGCGGGCCGAGCAGTACTTC.

The chain uses TRBV10-3 and TRBJ1-2, with D unclear. The CDR3 is made up of 14 amino acids. V was pared by 2 bases and J by 2 bases, with 9 bases between. Germline V gene lookup returns CDR1 ENHRY and CDR2 SYGVKD. Here the CDR3 reads CAISEAGHNYGYTF. Here the CDR3 DNA reads TGTGCCATCAGTGAGGCAGGCCACAACTATGGCTACACCTTC.

This rearrangement joins TRBV29-1 to TRBJ1-1, with D possibly matching TRBD1 (5 bases). Germline V gene lookup returns CDR1 SQVTM and CDR2 ANQGSEA. The V gene lost 4 bases and the J gene lost 3 bases, with 6 bases spanning the gap. This CDR3 has 11 residues. The CDR3 is CSVARDTEAFF. The CDR3 DNA reads as TGCAGCGTTGCCAGGGACACTGAAGCTTTCTTT.

The chain combines TRBV3-1 (or the pseudogene TRBV3-2) with TRBJ1-4; no clear D gene. The CDR3 spans 17 residues. Looked up from germline, CDR1 is LGHDT and CDR2 is YNNKEL (reference sequence). V was cut by 0 bases and J by 8 bases, with 19 bases left in between. CDR3 residues: CASSQDPGEVLTEKLFF. The CDR3 bases are TGTGCCAGCAGCCAAGACCCCGGGGAGGTCCTCACCGAAAAACTGTTTTTT.

The chain carries TRBV6-5 and TRBJ1-1; possible D gene TRBD1, 5 bases. Germline CDR1 and CDR2: MNHEY and SVGAGI. V lost 10 bases and J 4 bases, leaving 10 bases between the germline ends. The CDR3 is 11 residues long. This chain's CDR3 is CAILGGTEAFF. The CDR3, as DNA: TGTGCCATCCTCGGGGGCACTGAAGCTTTCTTT.

CDR3 loop: CASSEGGVGEQFF. The CDR3 nucleotides are TGCGCCAGCAGTGAGGGCGGCGTGGGTGAGCAGTTCTTC. The chain recombines TRBV10-2 with TRBJ2-1; D remains ambiguous. The CDR3 is 13 amino acids. V gave up 2 bases and J gave up 9 bases, with 11 bases separating them. CDR1 WSHSY and CDR2 SAAADI come from the germline V gene.

This chain connects TRBV5-5 to TRBJ2-3, with TRBD1 identical over 8 bases. Germline trimming cut 4 bases from V and 4 bases from J; bases unmatched to any gene: 8. CDR3 size: 15 residues. Germline V lookup: CDR1 SGHKS, CDR2 YYEKEE (reference sequence). The CDR3 region has the DNA TGTGCCAGCAGCCCCTGGACAGGGCGGTCAGATACGCAGTATTTT. This codes for CASSPWTGRSDTQYF.

The J gene is TRBJ1-5, the V gene TRBV27; 10 bases agree with TRBD1. The V gene's germline CDR1 is MNHEY and CDR2 SMNVEV (reference sequence). CDR3 length: 14 amino acids. The junction had 4 bases not matched to a gene; V was cut back by 5 bases and J by 6 bases. CDR3 DNA: TGTGCCAGCAGTGCCGGGGACAGGGGTCAGCCCCAGCATTTT. Amino acid sequence: CASSAGDRGQPQHF.

The chain is built from TRBV6-5 and TRBJ1-4; D might be TRBD1 (5 bases). Germline V gene sequence: CDR1 MNHEY, CDR2 SVGAGI. V lost 11 bases and J 7 bases, leaving 17 bases between the germline ends. The CDR3 runs 13 residues. CDR3 DNA: TGTGCCGGGGGGAGCGGCGCAGTTGAAAAACTGTTTTTT. Translating it yields CAGGSGAVEKLFF.

This clone has just a few counts. The chain employs TRBV5-1 and TRBJ1-3; TRBD1 agrees at 9 bases. CDR3 length: 17 residues. In germline, CDR1 is SGHRS, CDR2 YFSETQ. J gave up 4 bases and V 4 bases, and 12 bases lay outside the gene matches. The CDR3 nucleotides read TGCGCCAGCAGCCCGTCCCCCGGGACAGGGATCGGAAACACCATATATTTT. Residues: CASSPSPGTGIGNTIYF.

The chain links TRBV19 to TRBJ1-6; D perhaps matches TRBD1 (5 bases). The CDR3 consists of 16 residues. Trimming stripped 3 bases from V and 5 bases from J, with 14 bases between. The germline CDR1 and CDR2 sequences are LNHDA and SQIVND (reference sequence). The CDR3, as DNA: TGTGCCAGTAGTATGAATTACGGCAGGGATAATTCACCCCTCCACTTT. Its protein is CASSMNYGRDNSPLHF.

In nucleotides, the CDR3 is TGTGCTAGTGCCCAGAGGGCGGGAGATAGCAATGAGCAGTTCTTC. It encodes CASAQRAGDSNEQFF. The V and J genes are TRBV12-5 and TRBJ2-1, with 7 bases fitting TRBD2. The CDR3 consists of 15 residues. Germline assignment: CDR1 LGHNT and CDR2 FRNRAP. Trimming took 7 bases from V and 6 from J; bases not matched to a gene: 12.

This chain connects TRBV6-5 to TRBJ1-4; 9 bases are shared with TRBD1. Germline assignment: CDR1 MNHEY and CDR2 SVGAGI. V dropped 5 bases and J dropped 5; count of bases not matched to a gene: 6. The CDR3 contains 15 residues. The CDR3 loop is CASSTPGTGNEKLFF. Written as DNA, the CDR3 is TGTGCCAGCAGTACGCCCGGGACAGGGAATGAAAAACTGTTTTTT.

The chain carries TRBV18 and TRBJ1-2; D uncertain. CDR1 is KGHSH, CDR2 LQKENI, per germline. The CDR3 sequence is 11 residues long. V lost 1 base and J lost 8, with 5 bases in between. The CDR3 nucleotides read TGTGCCAGCTCACCACAACGGGGCTACACCTTC. Its translation: CASSPQRGYTF.

The rearrangement links TRBV7-3 to TRBJ1-3, with D maybe TRBD1 (6 bases). This CDR3 spans 15 amino acids. The V end lost 1 base, the J end lost 2 bases, and 9 bases lay between the germline ends. Germline V gives CDR1 SGHTA, CDR2 FQGTGA. CDR3 coding DNA: TGTGCCAGCAGCTTAAAAGGGGGTCCTGGAAACACCATATATTTT. Translated, it gives CASSLKGGPGNTIYF.

The J gene is TRBJ2-3, the V gene TRBV7-3; D is perhaps TRBD2 (5 bases). The germline gives CDR1 SGHTA, CDR2 FQGTGA. This CDR3 is built from 14 residues. The ends were cut back, 5 bases at V and 3 bases at J, with 12 bases in the middle. The CDR3 spells CASSPSEGTDTQYF. The CDR3 DNA is TGTGCCAGCAGCCCAAGTGAGGGTACAGATACGCAGTATTTT.

The V gene is TRBV5-4, the J gene TRBJ1-5; TRBD1 might be the D (6 bases). Trimming shortened V by 4 bases and J by 2 bases, and 16 bases separated the two germline ends. Germline lookup yields CDR1 SGHNT and CDR2 YYREEE (reference sequence). The CDR3 covers 16 residues. CDR3 residues: CASSKDSLLRNQPQHF. In nucleotides, the CDR3 is TGTGCCAGCAGCAAGGACAGCCTATTGCGCAATCAGCCCCAGCATTTT.

The chain combines TRBV7-9 with TRBJ1-2; D remains ambiguous. Per the germline V gene, CDR1 is SEHNR and CDR2 is FQNEAQ (reference sequence). The CDR3 is made up of 14 amino acids. The V end was cut by 4 bases, the J end by 6 bases, with 15 bases between. The CDR3 is CASSSPGVVHGYTF. CDR3 DNA sequence: TGTGCCAGCAGCTCGCCCGGGGTAGTACATGGCTACACCTTC.

V is TRBV9 and J is TRBJ1-3; D not resolved. V was pared by 4 bases and J by 0 bases, with 14 bases between. Germline V gene data show CDR1 as SGDLS and CDR2 as YYNGEE. CDR3 length equals 16 residues. The CDR3 here is CASSPITGISGNTIYF. CDR3 DNA: TGTGCCAGCAGCCCAATTACCGGGATCTCTGGAAACACCATATATTTT.

The chain uses TRBV30 and TRBJ2-3; 8 nucleotides line up with TRBD1. The CDR3 sequence is 14 residues long. Losses at the gene ends were 0 bases for V and 1 base for J; bases not matched to a gene: 0. Germline V CDR1 and CDR2: GTSNPN, SVGIG (reference sequence). The CDR3 nucleotides are TGTGCCTGGAGTGTGACAGGGGGCACAGATACGCAGTATTTT. This codes for CAWSVTGGTDTQYF.